The 4 T cell receptor beta chains presented below share a single source sample, sequenced in a study of shared clonotypes between healthy human individuals. Using immunoSEQ multiplex PCR, the repertoire was profiled, and TCRdb retains in-frame clones only, with some absent. The sample has 1.4 million or so clones; approximately 98.5% are singletons. Sequencing used naive CD4+ T cells sorted from blood. The subset is: CD45RA+ positively selected. The receptors were gathered from a man aged 25-45 years in good health.

The V and J genes are TRBV2 and TRBJ2-1, with a tentative D call TRBD1 (5 bases). Trimming pared 4 bases from V and 5 bases from J, leaving 9 bases between. The CDR3 length is 13 residues. Germline values: CDR1 SNHLY, CDR2 FYNNEI. The CDR3: CASSVQGDNEQFF. DNA of the CDR3: TGTGCCAGCAGTGTGCAGGGTGACAATGAGCAGTTCTTC.

The V gene is TRBV10-3, the J gene TRBJ1-1; a weak D match, TRBD1 (5 bases). This CDR3 has 14 residues. Trimming left V 6 bases short and J 0 bases short, with 11 bases between. Germline V CDR1 and CDR2: ENHRY, SYGVKD. CDR3 sequence: CAIRVQVLNTEAFF. The DNA of the CDR3 is TGTGCCATCAGGGTACAGGTATTGAACACTGAAGCTTTCTTT.

The chain carries TRBV29-1 and TRBJ2-3, with 9 bases that match TRBD1. The CDR3 is 15 amino acids. V lost 7 bases to trimming and J lost 0 bases; unmatched junction nucleotides: 8. Germline V CDR1 and CDR2: SQVTM, ANQGSEA. CDR3 in amino acids: CSAKAGTGSTDTQYF. DNA for the CDR3: TGCAGCGCGAAAGCCGGGACAGGGAGCACAGATACGCAGTATTTT.

The genes are TRBV5-5 and TRBJ2-3; D is perhaps TRBD2 (5 bases). V was trimmed by 3 bases and J by 2 bases, leaving 19 bases between them. The CDR3 loop spans 17 amino acids. CDR1 and CDR2 from the germline V gene are SGHKS and YYEKEE (reference sequence). This chain's CDR3 is CASSSEVVWWDTDTQYF. For the CDR3, the DNA is TGTGCCAGCAGCTCGGAGGTGGTTTGGTGGGACACAGATACGCAGTATTTT.